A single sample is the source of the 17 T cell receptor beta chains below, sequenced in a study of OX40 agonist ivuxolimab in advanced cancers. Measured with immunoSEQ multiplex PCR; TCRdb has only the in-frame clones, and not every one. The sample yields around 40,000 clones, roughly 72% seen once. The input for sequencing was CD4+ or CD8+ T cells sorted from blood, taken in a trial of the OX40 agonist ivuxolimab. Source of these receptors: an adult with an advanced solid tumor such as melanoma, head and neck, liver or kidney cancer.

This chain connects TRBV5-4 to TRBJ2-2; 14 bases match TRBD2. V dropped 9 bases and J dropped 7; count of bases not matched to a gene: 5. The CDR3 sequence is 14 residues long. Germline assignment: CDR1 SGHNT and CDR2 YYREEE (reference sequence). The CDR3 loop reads CAIRLAGGDGELFF. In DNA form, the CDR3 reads TGTGCCATCAGACTAGCGGGGGGGGACGGGGAGCTGTTTTTT.

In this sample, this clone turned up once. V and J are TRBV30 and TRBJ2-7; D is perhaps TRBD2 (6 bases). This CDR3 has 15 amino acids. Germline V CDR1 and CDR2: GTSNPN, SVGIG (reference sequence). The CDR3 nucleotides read TGTGCCTGGAGTCGACTAGGTCAGGTCTCCAACGAGCAGTACGTC. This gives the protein CAWSRLGQVSNEQYV.

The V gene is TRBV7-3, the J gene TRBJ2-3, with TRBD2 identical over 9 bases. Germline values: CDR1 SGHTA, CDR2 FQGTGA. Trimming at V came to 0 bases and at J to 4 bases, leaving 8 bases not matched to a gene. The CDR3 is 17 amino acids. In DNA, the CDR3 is TGTGCCAGCAGCTTAACCTCCCGAGCGGGGGGTTCAGATACGCAGTATTTT. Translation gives CASSLTSRAGGSDTQYF.

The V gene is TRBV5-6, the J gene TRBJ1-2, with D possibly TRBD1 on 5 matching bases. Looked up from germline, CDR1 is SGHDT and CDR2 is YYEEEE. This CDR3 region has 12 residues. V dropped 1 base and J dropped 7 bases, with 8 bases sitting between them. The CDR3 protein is CASSLYGGGYTF. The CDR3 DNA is TGTGCCAGCAGCTTGTATGGGGGTGGCTACACCTTC.

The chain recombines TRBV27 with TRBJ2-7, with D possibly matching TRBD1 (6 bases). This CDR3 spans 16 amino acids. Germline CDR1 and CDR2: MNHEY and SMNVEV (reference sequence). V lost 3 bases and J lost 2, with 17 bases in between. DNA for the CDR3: TGTGCCAGCAGTTTCGGTTTAAGGCAGGGGCCCTACGAGCAGTACTTC. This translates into CASSFGLRQGPYEQYF.

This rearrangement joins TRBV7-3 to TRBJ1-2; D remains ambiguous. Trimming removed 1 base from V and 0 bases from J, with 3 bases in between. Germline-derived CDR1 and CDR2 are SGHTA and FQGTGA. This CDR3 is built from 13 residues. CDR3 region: CASSLITNYGYTF. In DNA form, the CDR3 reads TGTGCCAGCAGCTTAATAACTAACTATGGCTACACCTTC.

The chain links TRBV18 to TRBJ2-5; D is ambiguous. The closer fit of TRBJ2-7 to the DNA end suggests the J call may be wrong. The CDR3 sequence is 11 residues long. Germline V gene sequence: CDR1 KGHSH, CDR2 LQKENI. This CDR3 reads CASSPAGEQYF. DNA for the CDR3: TGTGCCAGCTCACCAGCCGGCGAGCAGTACTTC.

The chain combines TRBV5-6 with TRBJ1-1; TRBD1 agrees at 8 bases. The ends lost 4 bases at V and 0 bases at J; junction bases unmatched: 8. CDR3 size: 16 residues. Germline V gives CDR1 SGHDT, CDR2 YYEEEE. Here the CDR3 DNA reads TGTGCCAGCAGCCCTGGACAGGGATGGGTGAACACTGAAGCTTTCTTT. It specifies CASSPGQGWVNTEAFF.

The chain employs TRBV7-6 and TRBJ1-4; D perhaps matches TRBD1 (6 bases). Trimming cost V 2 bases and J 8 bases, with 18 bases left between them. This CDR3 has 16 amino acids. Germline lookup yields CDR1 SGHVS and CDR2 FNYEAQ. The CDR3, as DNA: TGTGCCAGCAGCTTAAACGAAGGGGGGGTTGGAGAAAAACTGTTTTTT. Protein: CASSLNEGGVGEKLFF.

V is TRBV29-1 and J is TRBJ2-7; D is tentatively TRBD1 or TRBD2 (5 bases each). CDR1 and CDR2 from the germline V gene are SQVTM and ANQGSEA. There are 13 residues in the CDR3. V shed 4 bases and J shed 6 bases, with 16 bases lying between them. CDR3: CSVVGVKDGEQYF. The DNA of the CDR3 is TGCAGCGTTGTGGGGGTAAAGGACGGCGAGCAGTACTTC.

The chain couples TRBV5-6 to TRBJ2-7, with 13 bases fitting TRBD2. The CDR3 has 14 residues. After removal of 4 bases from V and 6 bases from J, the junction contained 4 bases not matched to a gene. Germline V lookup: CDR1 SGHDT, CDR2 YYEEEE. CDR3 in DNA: TGTGCCAGCAGCAAAACTAGCGGGGGGGCCGAGCAGTACGTC. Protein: CASSKTSGGAEQYV.

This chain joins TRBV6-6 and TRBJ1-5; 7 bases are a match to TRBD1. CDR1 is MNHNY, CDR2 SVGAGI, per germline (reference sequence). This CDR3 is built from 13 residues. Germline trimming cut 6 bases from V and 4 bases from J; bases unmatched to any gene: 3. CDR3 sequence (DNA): TGTGCCAGCAGGGGACAGCGGAATCAGCCCCAGCATTTT. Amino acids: CASRGQRNQPQHF.

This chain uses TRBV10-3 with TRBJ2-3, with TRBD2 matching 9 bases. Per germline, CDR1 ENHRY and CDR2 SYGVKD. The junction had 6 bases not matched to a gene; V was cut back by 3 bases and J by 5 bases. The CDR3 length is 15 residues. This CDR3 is CAISEGGGAGDTQYF. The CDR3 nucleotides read TGTGCCATCAGTGAAGGCGGGGGGGCAGGAGATACGCAGTATTTT.

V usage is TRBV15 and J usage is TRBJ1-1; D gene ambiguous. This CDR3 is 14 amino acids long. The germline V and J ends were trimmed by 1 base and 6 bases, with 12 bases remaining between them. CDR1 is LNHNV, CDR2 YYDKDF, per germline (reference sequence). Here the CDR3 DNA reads TGTGCCACCAGCAGAGTGGGCCCCCAGGCTGAAGCTTTCTTT. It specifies CATSRVGPQAEAFF.

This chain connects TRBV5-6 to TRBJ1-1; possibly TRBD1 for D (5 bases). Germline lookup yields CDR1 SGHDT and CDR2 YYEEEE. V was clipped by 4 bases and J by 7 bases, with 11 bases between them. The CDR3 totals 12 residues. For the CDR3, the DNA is TGTGCCAGCAGCATCAGGGTTGGTGAAGCTTTCTTT. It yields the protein CASSIRVGEAFF. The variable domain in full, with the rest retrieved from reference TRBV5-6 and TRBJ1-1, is DAGVTQSPTHLIKTRGQQVTLRCSPKSGHDTVSWYQQALGQGPQFIFQYYEEEERQRGNFPDRFSGHQFPNYSSELNVNALLLGDSALYLCASSIRVGEAFFGQGTRLTVV.

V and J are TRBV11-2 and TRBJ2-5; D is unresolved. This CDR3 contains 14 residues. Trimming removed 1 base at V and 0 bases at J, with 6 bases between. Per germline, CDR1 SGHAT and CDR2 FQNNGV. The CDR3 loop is CASSLGRNQETQYF. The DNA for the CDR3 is TGTGCCAGCAGCTTAGGACGGAACCAAGAGACCCAGTACTTC.

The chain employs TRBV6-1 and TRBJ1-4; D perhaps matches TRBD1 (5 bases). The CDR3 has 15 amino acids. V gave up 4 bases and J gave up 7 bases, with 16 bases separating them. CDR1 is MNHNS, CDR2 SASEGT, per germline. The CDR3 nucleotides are TGTGCCAGCAGTGTAGCTGGGGCAGGGTTTGAAAAACTGTTTTTT. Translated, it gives CASSVAGAGFEKLFF.